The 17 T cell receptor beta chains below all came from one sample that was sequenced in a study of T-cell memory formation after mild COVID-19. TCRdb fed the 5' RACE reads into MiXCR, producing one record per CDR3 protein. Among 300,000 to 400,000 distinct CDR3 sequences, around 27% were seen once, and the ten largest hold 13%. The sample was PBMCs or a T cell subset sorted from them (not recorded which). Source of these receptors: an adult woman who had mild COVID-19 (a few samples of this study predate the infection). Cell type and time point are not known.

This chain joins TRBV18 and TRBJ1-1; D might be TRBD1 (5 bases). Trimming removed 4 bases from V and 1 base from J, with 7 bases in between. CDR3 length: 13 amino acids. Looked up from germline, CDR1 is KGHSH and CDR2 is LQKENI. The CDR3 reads CASSHDRNTEAFF. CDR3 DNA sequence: TGTGCCAGCTCACATGACAGGAACACTGAAGCTTTCTTT.

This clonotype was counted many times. The CDR3 DNA reads TGTGCCAGCAGCCTGCGGGGCCCGACAGATACGCAGTATTTT. It specifies CASSLRGPTDTQYF. This chain connects TRBV12-3 or TRBV12-4 to TRBJ2-3; perhaps TRBD2 as D (6 bases). This CDR3 has 14 amino acids. V was clipped by 6 bases and J by 3 bases, with 13 bases between them.

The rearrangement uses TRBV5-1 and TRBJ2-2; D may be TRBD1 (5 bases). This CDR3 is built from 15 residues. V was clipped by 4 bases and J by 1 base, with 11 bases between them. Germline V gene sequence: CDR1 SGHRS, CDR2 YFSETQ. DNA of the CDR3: TGCGCCAGCAGCCCGGCCAGGGTGAACACCGGGGAGCTGTTTTTT. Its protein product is CASSPARVNTGELFF. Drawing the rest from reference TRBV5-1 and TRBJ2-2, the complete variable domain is KAGVTQTPRYLIKTRGQQVTLSCSPISGHRSVSWYQQTPGQGLQFLFEYFSETQRNKGNFPGRFSGRQFSNSRSEMNVSTLELGDSALYLCASSPARVNTGELFFGEGSRLTVL.

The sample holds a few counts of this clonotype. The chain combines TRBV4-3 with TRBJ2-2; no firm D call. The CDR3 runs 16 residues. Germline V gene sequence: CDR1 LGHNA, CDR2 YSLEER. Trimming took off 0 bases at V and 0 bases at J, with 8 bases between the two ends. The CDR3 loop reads CASSQEPNSNTGELFF. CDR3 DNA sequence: TGCGCCAGCAGCCAAGAGCCTAATTCGAACACCGGGGAGCTGTTTTTT.

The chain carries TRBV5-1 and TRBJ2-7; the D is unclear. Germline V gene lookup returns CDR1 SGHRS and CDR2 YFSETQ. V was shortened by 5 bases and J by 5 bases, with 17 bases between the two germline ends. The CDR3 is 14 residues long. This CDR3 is CASRGPTPGDEQYF. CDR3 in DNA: TGCGCCAGCAGAGGGCCAACCCCGGGCGACGAGCAGTACTTC.

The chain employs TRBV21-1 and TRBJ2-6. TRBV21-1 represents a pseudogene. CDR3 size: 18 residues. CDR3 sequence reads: CASSKGCGLGSGANVLTF. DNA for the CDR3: TGTGCCAGCAGCAAAGGTTGCGGCCTGGGCTCTGGGGCCAACGTCCTGACTTTC.

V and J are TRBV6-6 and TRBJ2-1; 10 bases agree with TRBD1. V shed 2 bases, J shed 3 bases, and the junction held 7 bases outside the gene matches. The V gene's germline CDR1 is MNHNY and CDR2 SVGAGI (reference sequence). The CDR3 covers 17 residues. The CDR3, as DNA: TGTGCCAGCAGTTACCCTTCGGGACAGGGGAACTACAATGAGCAGTTCTTC. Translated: CASSYPSGQGNYNEQFF.

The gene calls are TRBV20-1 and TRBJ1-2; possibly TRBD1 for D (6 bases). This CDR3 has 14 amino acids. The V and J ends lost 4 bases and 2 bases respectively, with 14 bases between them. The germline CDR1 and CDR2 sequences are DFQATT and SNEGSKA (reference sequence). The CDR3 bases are TGCAGTGCTAAAGGGGGACATTCGAACTATGGCTACACCTTC. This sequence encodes CSAKGGHSNYGYTF.

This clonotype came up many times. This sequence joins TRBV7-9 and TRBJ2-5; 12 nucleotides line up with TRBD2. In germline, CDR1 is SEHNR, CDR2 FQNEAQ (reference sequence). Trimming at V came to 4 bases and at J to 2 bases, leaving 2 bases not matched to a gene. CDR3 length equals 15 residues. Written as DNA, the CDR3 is TGTGCCAGCAGCTACGGACTAGCGGGGCAAGAGACCCAGTACTTC. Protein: CASSYGLAGQETQYF. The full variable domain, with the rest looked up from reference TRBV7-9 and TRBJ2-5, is DTGVSQNPRHKITKRGQNVTFRCDPISEHNRLYWYRQTLGQGPEFLTYFQNEAQLEKSRLLSDRFSAERPKGSFSTLEIQRTEQGDSAMYLCASSYGLAGQETQYFGPGTRLLVL.

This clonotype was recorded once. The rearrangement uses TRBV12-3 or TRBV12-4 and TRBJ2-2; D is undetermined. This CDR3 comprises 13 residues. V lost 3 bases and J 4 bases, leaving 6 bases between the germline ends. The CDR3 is CASSFIGTGELFF. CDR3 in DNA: TGTGCCAGCAGTTTTATAGGCACCGGGGAGCTGTTTTTT.

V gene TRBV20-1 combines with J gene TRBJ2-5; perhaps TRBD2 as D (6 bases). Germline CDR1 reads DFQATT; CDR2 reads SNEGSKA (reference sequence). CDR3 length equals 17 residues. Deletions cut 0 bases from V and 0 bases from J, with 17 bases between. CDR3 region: CSARDLWREQNQETQYF. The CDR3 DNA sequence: TGCAGTGCTAGAGATCTTTGGAGGGAACAGAACCAAGAGACCCAGTACTTC.

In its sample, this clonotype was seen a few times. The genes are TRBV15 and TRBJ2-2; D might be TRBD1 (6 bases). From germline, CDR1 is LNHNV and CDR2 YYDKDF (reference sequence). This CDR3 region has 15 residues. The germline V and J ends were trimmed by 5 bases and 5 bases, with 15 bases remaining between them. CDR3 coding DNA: TGTGCCACCAGCCGGTCCCACAGGGTTACCGGGGAGCTGTTTTTT. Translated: CATSRSHRVTGELFF.

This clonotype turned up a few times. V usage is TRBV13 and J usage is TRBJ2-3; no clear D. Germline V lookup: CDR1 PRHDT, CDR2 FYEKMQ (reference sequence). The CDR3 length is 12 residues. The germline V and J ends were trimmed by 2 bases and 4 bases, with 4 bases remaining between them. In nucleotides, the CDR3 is TGTGCCAGCAGCTTAATGTCAGATACGCAGTATTTT. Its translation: CASSLMSDTQYF.

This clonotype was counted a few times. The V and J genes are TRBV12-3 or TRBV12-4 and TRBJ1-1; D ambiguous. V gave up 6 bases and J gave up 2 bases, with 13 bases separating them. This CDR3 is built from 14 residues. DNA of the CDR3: TGTGCCAGCAGGGCTGTTGGGATAAACACTGAAGCTTTCTTT. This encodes CASRAVGINTEAFF.

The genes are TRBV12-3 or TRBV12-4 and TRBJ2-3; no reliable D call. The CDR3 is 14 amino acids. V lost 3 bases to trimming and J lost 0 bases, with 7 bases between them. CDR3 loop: CASSFDWSTDTQYF. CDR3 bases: TGTGCCAGCAGTTTCGATTGGAGCACAGATACGCAGTATTTT.

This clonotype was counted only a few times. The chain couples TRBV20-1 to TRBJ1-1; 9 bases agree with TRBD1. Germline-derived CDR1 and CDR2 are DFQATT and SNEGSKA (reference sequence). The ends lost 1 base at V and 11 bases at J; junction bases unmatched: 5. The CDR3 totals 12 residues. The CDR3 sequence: CSARGSGTGAFF. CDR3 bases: TGCAGTGCTAGAGGGTCGGGGACAGGGGCTTTCTTT.

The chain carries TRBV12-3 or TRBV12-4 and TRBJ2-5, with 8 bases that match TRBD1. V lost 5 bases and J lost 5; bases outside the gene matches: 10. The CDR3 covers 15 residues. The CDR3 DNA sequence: TGTGCCAGCAGTCAACGACAGGGGCAAGTGGAGACCCAGTACTTC. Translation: CASSQRQGQVETQYF.